The rows below give T cell receptor beta chains drawn from one sample of a study of blood T cell repertoires in COVID-19. TCRdb keeps only in-frame clones here, not all; method: immunoSEQ multiplex PCR. This sample has approximately 240,000 clones, with more than 80% found just once. Sequenced input: PBMCs or T cells enriched from blood (not recorded which). These receptor sequences come from a woman younger than 35 in a cohort exposed to, infected with or recovered from COVID-19 (not recorded which). The CDR3 runs from the conserved cysteine through the conserved F or W. The D gene is left open where the match is weak. Size values are once, few and many counts, or a class for expanded clones, and some rows have none.

size	V	D	J	CDR3	DNA
-	TRBV5-6	-	TRBJ2-5	CASSLDPEETQYF	TGTGCCAGCAGCTTGGACCCAGAAGAGACCCAGTACTTC
-	TRBV10-3	TRBD1	TRBJ1-3	CAISEGGQGTNTIYF	TGTGCCATCAGTGAGGGGGGACAGGGGACCAACACCATATATTTT
-	TRBV28	-	TRBJ2-7	CASSGTDYEQYF	TGTGCCAGCAGTGGGACTGACTACGAGCAGTACTTC
-	TRBV28	TRBD1	TRBJ1-5	CASSHGTDNQPQHF	TGTGCCAGCAGCCATGGGACAGACAATCAGCCCCAGCATTTT
-	TRBV27	TRBD1	TRBJ2-2	CASTEGGRTNTGELFF	TGTGCCAGCACCGAAGGGGGCAGGACGAACACCGGGGAGCTGTTTTTT
-	TRBV9	-	TRBJ2-3	CASSVLTGVTDTQYF	TGTGCCAGCAGCGTATTAACGGGAGTGACAGATACGCAGTATTTT
once	TRBV19	-	TRBJ1-3	CASRRVSGNTIYF	TGTGCCAGTAGGAGGGTCTCGGGAAACACCATATATTTT
-	TRBV7-9	-	TRBJ1-3	CASSTEGSGNTIYF	TGTGCCAGCAGCACCGAGGGCAGTGGAAACACCATATATTTT
-	TRBV29-1	TRBD1	TRBJ1-1	CSVRTGVNTEAFF	TGCAGCGTTAGGACAGGGGTGAACACTGAAGCTTTCTTT
-	TRBV5-1	TRBD2	TRBJ2-7	CASSRDPAGGWNEQYF	TGCGCCAGCAGCCGAGATCCGGCGGGAGGTTGGAACGAGCAGTACTTC
-	TRBV6-5	TRBD2	TRBJ2-7	CASSYSTSGSSYEQYF	TGTGCCAGCAGTTACTCGACTAGCGGGAGCTCCTACGAGCAGTACTTC